These 5 T cell receptor beta chains came from one sample sequenced in a study of blood T cell repertoires in COVID-19. Clones were read by immunoSEQ multiplex PCR, and TCRdb kept only the in-frame ones, dropping some. In the table there are about 50,000 clones, roughly 77% of which are singletons. The specimen sequenced was peripheral blood. These receptor sequences come from a man aged 65 to 85 with active or convalescent COVID-19.

J is TRBJ2-5 and V is TRBV5-1; D unresolved. Germline values: CDR1 SGHRS, CDR2 YFSETQ. This CDR3 region has 15 residues. The V end lost 1 base, the J end lost 2 bases, and 12 bases lay between the germline ends. CDR3: CASSLSGSQQETQYF. The CDR3 nucleotides read TGCGCCAGCAGCTTGTCCGGGTCTCAACAAGAGACCCAGTACTTC.

This clone was counted only a few times. This sequence joins TRBV3-1 (or the pseudogene TRBV3-2) and TRBJ1-6; D is uncertain. The V and J ends lost 0 bases and 0 bases respectively, with 9 bases between them. This CDR3 is built from 17 residues. The germline gives CDR1 LGHDT, CDR2 YNNKEL (reference sequence). The CDR3 DNA reads TGTGCCAGCAGCCAAGAAGGATGGAGCTCCTATAATTCACCCCTCCACTTT. It encodes CASSQEGWSSYNSPLHF.

The J gene is TRBJ1-4, the V gene TRBV6-5; D ambiguous. The CDR3 has 12 amino acids. The V gene's germline CDR1 is MNHEY and CDR2 SVGAGI. V gave up 6 bases and J gave up 4 bases, with 6 bases separating them. In DNA, the CDR3 is TGTGCCAGCAGACACCTTAATGAAAAACTGTTTTTT. Its protein is CASRHLNEKLFF.

This clone is a singleton in its sample. The chain uses TRBV6-6 and TRBJ1-2, with TRBD1 as a possible D gene (5 bases). This CDR3 comprises 15 residues. Germline lookup yields CDR1 MNHNY and CDR2 SVGAGI (reference sequence). Trimming cost V 0 bases and J 6 bases, with 14 bases left between them. Here the CDR3 DNA reads TGTGCCAGCAGTTACTCGAGCAGGCCCAGGGATGGCTACACCTTC. Translating gives CASSYSSRPRDGYTF.

On this clone itself: This could be a read error, since a much larger clone is one nucleotide away. The J gene is TRBJ1-1, the V gene TRBV7-3; TRBD1 matches at 7 bases. After removal of 4 bases from V and 3 bases from J, the junction contained 2 bases not matched to a gene. This CDR3 is 13 amino acids long. The germline V gene encodes CDR1 SGHTA and CDR2 FQGTGA. CDR3 nucleotide sequence: TGTGCCAGCAGCTCTCAGGGGGACACTGAAGCTTTCTTT. It encodes CASSSQGDTEAFF.